This T cell receptor beta chain was observed in a study of response to subunit inactivated influenza vaccine. TCRdb used MiXCR to reprocess the RT-PCR reads, holding one entry per CDR3 protein. The repertoire holds hundreds of thousands of distinct CDR3 sequences, with approximately 15% as singletons. General study points: That few new T cells are recruited by each seasonal influenza vaccination was the authors' suggestion.

There are 16 residues in the CDR3. From germline, CDR1 is DFQATT and CDR2 SNEGSKA (reference sequence). V was clipped by 2 bases and J by 5 bases; unmatched bases: 9. With regard to this clonotype: Its target is not known.

The TCR comes from a middle-aged man who received an inactivated influenza vaccine. Specimen: PBMCs from blood, collected 14 to 15 days before vaccination. The chain is built from TRBV20-1 and TRBJ2-5; TRBD2 agrees at 12 bases. The DNA of the CDR3 is TGCAGTGCTAGAAGGGGGCTAGCGGGAGGGCTGGAGACCCAGTACTTC. This translates into CSARRGLAGGLETQYF.